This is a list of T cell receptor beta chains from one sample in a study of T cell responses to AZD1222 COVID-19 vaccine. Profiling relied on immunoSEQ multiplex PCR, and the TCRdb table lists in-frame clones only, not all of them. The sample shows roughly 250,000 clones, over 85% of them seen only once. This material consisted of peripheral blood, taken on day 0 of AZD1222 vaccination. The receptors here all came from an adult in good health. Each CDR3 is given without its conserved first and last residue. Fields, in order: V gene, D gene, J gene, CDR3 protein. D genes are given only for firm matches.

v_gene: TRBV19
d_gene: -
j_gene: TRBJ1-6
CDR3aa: ASSIDLTNSPLH

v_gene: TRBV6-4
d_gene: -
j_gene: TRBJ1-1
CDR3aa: ASSPSPGNTEAF

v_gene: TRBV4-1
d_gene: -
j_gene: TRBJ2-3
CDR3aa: ASSQGPWGDTQY

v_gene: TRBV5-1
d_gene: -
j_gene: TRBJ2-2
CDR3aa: ASSLGQGSTGELF

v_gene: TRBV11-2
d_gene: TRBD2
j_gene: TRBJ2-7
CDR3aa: ASRRLAGGREYEQY

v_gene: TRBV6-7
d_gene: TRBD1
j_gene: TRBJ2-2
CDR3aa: ASRNLTGQGTRANTGELF

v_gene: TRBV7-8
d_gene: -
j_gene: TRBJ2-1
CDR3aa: ASSLRAGVSYNEQF

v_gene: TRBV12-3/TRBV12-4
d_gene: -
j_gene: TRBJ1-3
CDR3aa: ASSLSPGNTIY

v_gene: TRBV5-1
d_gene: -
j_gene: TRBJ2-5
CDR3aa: ASSLYPRETQY

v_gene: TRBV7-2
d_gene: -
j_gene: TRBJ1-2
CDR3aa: ASSRGGFGGYT

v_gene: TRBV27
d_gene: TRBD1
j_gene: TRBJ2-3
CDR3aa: ASTRRTGGPEVTDTQY